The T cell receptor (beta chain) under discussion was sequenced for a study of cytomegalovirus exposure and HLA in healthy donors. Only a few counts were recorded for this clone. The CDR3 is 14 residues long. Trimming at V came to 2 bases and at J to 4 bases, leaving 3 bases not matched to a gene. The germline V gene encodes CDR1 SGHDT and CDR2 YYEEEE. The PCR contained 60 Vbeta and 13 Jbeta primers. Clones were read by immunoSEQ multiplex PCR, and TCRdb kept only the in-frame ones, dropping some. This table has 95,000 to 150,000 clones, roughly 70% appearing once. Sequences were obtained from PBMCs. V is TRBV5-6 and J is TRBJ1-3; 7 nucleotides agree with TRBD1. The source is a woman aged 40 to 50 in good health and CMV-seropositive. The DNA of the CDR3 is TGTGCCAGCAGCTTAAGGGGGCCCGGAAACACCATATATTTT. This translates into CASSLRGPGNTIYF.